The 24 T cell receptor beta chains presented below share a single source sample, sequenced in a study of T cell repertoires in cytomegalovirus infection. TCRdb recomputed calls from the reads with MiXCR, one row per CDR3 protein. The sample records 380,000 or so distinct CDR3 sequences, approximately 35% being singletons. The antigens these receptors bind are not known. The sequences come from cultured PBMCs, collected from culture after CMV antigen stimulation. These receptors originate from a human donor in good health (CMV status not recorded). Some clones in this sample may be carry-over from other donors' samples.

CDR3 amino acids: CASSEAGANTIYF. In DNA, the CDR3 is TGTGCCAGCAGTGAAGCAGGGGCAAACACCATATATTTT. The chain joins TRBV2 to TRBJ1-3; tentatively, D is TRBD1 (5 bases). Trimming left V 0 bases short and J 6 bases short, with 6 bases between. This CDR3 has 13 residues. The germline V gene has CDR1 SNHLY and CDR2 FYNNEI.

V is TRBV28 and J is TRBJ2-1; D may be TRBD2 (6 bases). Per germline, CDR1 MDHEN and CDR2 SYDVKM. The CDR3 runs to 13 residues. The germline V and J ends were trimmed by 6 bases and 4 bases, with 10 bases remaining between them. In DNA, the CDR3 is TGTGCCAGCAGGATGGCGGGATACAATGAGCAGTTCTTC. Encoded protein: CASRMAGYNEQFF.

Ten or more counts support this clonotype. The chain's CDR3 is CASSSRGGANQPQHF. The CDR3 DNA reads TGTGCCAGCAGCTCCAGAGGGGGGGCGAACCAGCCCCAGCATTTT. The chain uses TRBV7-2 and TRBJ1-5; maybe TRBD1 (6 bases). CDR1 SGHTA and CDR2 FQGNSA come from the germline V gene. CDR3 length: 15 residues. V lost 4 bases and J lost 7, with 17 bases in between.

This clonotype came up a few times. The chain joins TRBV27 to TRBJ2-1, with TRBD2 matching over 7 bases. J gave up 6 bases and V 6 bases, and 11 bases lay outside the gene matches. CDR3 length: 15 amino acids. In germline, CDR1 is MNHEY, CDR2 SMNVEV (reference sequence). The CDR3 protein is CASRKLASGGNEQFF. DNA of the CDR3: TGTGCCAGCAGAAAACTAGCGAGCGGTGGCAATGAGCAGTTCTTC.

CDR3 DNA: TGCGCCAGCAGCCAAGTCTCTCAGACTAGCCACGAGCAGTACTTC. It translates to CASSQVSQTSHEQYF. The chain links TRBV4-1 to TRBJ2-7; 7 nucleotides align to TRBD2. The junction had 8 bases not matched to a gene; V was cut back by 1 base and J by 5 bases. Per germline, CDR1 MGHRA and CDR2 YSYEKL. There are 15 residues in the CDR3.

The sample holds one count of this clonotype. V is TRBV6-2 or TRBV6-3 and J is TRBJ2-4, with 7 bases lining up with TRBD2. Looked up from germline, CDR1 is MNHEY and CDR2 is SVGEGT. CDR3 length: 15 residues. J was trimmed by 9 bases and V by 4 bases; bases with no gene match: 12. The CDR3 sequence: CASSSLAEGDFIQYF. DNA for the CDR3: TGTGCCAGCAGTTCGCTAGCGGAGGGCGATTTCATTCAGTACTTC.

The CDR3 coding sequence is TGTGCCAGCAGTGAAACAGGGGGCGCGTTTATGACTAATTCACCCCTCCACTTT. Amino acids: CASSETGGAFMTNSPLHF. The gene calls are TRBV6-1 and TRBJ1-6, with 9 bases matching TRBD1. Germline lookup yields CDR1 MNHNS and CDR2 SASEGT. Unmatched junction bases numbered 11, after V lost 2 bases and J lost 6 bases. The CDR3 covers 18 residues.

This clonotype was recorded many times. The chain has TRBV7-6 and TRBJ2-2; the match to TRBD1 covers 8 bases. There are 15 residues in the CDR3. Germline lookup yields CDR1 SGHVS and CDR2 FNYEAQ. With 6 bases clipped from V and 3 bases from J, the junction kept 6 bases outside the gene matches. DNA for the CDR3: TGTGCCAGCAGTTATGGACAGGGCTACACCGGGGAGCTGTTTTTT. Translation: CASSYGQGYTGELFF.

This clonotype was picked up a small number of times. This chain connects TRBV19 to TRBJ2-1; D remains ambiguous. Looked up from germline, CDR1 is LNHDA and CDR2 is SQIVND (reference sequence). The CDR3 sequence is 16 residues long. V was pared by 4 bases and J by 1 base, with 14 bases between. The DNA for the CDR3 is TGTGCCAGTAGTAGGGAAGACGGTGGGTCCTACAATGAGCAGTTCTTC. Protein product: CASSREDGGSYNEQFF.

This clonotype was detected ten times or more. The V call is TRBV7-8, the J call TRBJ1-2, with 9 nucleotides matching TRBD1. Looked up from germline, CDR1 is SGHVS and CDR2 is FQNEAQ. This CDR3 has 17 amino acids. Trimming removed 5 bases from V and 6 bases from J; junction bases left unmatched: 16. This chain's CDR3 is CASSPLRDRRDRDGYTF. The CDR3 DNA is TGTGCCAGCAGCCCGCTGAGGGACAGACGGGACAGGGATGGCTACACCTTC.

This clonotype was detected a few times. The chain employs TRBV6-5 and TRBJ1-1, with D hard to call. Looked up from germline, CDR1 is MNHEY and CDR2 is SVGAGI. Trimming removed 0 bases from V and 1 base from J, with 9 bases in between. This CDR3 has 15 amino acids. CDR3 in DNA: TGTGCCAGCAGTTACTCGGCCAGGTCGAACACTGAAGCTTTCTTT. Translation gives CASSYSARSNTEAFF.

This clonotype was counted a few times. The CDR3 DNA sequence: TGCAGTGCGGTGTTGGGTAGCAGAAATTCTAATGAGCAGTTCTTC. This codes for CSAVLGSRNSNEQFF. The V call is TRBV20-1, the J call TRBJ2-1; no definite D call. CDR3 length: 15 amino acids. The V gene lost 6 bases and the J gene lost 7 bases, with 22 bases spanning the gap. Germline lookup yields CDR1 DFQATT and CDR2 SNEGSKA (reference sequence).

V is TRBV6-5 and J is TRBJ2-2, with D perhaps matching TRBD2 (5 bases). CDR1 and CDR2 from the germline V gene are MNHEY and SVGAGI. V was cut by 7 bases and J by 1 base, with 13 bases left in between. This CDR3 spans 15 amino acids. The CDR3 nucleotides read TGTGCCAGCACCCGAGAGCGGAGGAACACCGGGGAGCTGTTTTTT. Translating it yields CASTRERRNTGELFF.

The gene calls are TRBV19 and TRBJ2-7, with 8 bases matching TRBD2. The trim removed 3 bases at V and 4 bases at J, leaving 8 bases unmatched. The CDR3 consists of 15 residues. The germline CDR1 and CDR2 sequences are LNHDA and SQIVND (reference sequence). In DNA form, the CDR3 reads TGTGCCAGTAGTATTCTCCCGGGAGGGAAGTACGAGCAGTACTTC. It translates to CASSILPGGKYEQYF.

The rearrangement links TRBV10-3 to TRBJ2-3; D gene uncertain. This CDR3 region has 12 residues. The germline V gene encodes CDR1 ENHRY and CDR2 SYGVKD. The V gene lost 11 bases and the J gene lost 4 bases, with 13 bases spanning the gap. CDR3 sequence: CAAKERADTQYF. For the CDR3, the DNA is TGTGCCGCGAAAGAAAGGGCAGATACGCAGTATTTT.

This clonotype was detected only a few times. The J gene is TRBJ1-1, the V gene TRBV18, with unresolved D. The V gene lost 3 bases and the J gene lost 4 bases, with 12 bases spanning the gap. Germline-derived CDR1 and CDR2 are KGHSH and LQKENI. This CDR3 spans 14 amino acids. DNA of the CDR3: TGTGCCAGCTCACCGGACGGTGGATCCACTGAAGCTTTCTTT. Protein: CASSPDGGSTEAFF.

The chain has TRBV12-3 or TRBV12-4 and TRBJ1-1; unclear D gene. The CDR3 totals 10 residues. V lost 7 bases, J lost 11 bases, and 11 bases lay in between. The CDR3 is CASMGRYAFF. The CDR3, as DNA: TGTGCCAGCATGGGCCGGTATGCTTTCTTT.

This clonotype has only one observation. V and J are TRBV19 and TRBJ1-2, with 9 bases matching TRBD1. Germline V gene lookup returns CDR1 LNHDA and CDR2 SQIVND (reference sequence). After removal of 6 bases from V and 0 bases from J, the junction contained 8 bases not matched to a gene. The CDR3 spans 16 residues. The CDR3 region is CASSPGQGETNYGYTF. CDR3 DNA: TGTGCCAGTAGCCCGGGACAGGGCGAAACTAACTATGGCTACACCTTC.

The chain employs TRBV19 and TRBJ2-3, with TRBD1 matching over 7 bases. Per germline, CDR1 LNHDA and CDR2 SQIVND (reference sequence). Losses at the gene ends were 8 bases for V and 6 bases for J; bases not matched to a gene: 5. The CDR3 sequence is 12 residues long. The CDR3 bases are TGTGCCAGTGCACAGGGGCCCGATACGCAGTATTTT. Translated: CASAQGPDTQYF.

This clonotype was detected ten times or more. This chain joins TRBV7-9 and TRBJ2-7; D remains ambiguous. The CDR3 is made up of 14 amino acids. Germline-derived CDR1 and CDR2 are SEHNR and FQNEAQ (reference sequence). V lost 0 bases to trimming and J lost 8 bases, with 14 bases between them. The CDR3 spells CASSLAELPVQQYF. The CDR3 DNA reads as TGTGCCAGCAGCTTAGCGGAACTCCCGGTGCAGCAGTACTTC.

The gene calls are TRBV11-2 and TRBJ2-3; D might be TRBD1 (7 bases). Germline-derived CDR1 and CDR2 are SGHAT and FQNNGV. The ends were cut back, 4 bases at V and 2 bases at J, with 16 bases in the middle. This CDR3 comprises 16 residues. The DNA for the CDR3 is TGTGCCAGCAGCTCTGGGCGGGGACAGTTCACAGATACGCAGTATTTT. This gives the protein CASSSGRGQFTDTQYF.

This CDR3 reads CASSVGATNEKLFF. The CDR3 DNA follows: TGTGCCAGCTCAGTCGGTGCAACTAATGAAAAACTGTTTTTT. The gene calls are TRBV18 and TRBJ1-4; D unclear. The ends were cut back, 5 bases at V and 0 bases at J, with 7 bases in the middle. CDR1 and CDR2 from the germline V gene are KGHSH and LQKENI. The CDR3 length is 14 residues.

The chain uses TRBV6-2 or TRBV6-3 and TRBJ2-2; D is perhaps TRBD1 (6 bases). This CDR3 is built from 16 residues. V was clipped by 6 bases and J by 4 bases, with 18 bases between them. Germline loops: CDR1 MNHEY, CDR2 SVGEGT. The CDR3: CASRQAADRFTGELFF. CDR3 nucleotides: TGTGCCAGCAGGCAAGCCGCGGACAGATTCACCGGGGAGCTGTTTTTT.

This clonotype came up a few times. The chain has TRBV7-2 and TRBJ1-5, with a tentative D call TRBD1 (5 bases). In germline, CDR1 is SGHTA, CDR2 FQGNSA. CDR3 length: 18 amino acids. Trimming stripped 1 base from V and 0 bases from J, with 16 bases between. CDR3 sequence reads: CASSLVYRDAHSNQPQHF. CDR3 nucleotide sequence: TGTGCCAGCAGCTTAGTTTACCGGGACGCCCATAGCAATCAGCCCCAGCATTTT.